Listed here are 18 T cell receptor beta chains from one sample, sequenced in a study of Ad26.COV2.S vaccination and SARS-CoV-2 variants (dated by TCRdb to the early 2020s). According to the study, the label for this sample's treatment or condition signals: over 15 received Ad26.COV2.S at low or high dose, single or two shots; about 5 received placebo; per-sample allocation not given. For vaccine and placebo recipients, repertoires were sequenced using samples collected on day 63 after the first injection. Receptors were amplified or captured by the immunoSEQ multiplex PCR assay. TCRdb took over this immuneACCESS table, retaining in-frame rearrangements with V and J assigned. Such tables are incomplete; in checked studies, under half of the missing clones stem from an unresolved V gene, and the remainder is unexplained. Counted in this sample were 350,000 to 400,000 clones; about 85% of them appeared once. Roughly 3.2% of the sample belongs to the ten largest clones.

The sequences come from peripheral blood, collected in a trial of Ad26.COV2.S vaccine versus placebo. These TCRs come from a person between 18 and 60 years old who received the Ad26.COV2.S COVID-19 vaccine or a placebo.

The gene calls are TRBV24-1 and TRBJ2-1; no clear D. This CDR3 spans 13 amino acids. Between the trimmed V and J ends, which lost 5 bases and 2 bases, there was a span of 6 bases. Germline V lookup: CDR1 KGHDR, CDR2 SFDVKD. The CDR3 protein is CATSANAYNEQFF. The CDR3 nucleotides read TGTGCCACCAGTGCGAACGCCTACAATGAGCAGTTCTTC.

On this clone itself: A much larger clonotype is one base distant, so this may be a read error. The same CDR3 arises from other DNA sequences in this sample as well. The rearrangement uses TRBV27 and TRBJ1-2; D is ambiguous. The V end lost 2 bases, the J end lost 4 bases, and 8 bases lay between the germline ends. The V gene's germline CDR1 is MNHEY and CDR2 SMNVEV (reference sequence). This CDR3 is built from 13 residues. In DNA form, the CDR3 reads TGTGCCAGCAGTTTAAAGGGCGGCTATGGCTACACCTTC. It specifies CASSLKGGYGYTF.

The chain joins TRBV6-2 or TRBV6-3 to TRBJ2-7, with a tentative D call TRBD1 (6 bases). The CDR3 loop spans 15 amino acids. In germline, CDR1 is MNHEY, CDR2 SVGEGT. The V and J ends lost 2 bases and 3 bases respectively, with 14 bases between them. Here the CDR3 DNA reads TGTGCCAGCAGTTACGTTCTGGACAGCGACTACGAGCAGTACTTC. It translates to CASSYVLDSDYEQYF.

V usage is TRBV6-5 and J usage is TRBJ1-2; D gene ambiguous. CDR3 length: 13 residues. Germline lookup yields CDR1 MNHEY and CDR2 SVGAGI. Trimming removed 3 bases at V and 0 bases at J, with 5 bases between. The CDR3 spells CASSYRANYGYTF. CDR3 nucleotide sequence: TGTGCCAGCAGTTATCGGGCTAACTATGGCTACACCTTC.

The chain combines TRBV12-3 or TRBV12-4 with TRBJ2-2; TRBD1 is a possible D gene (5 bases). Trimming pared 11 bases from V and 2 bases from J, leaving 12 bases between. This CDR3 has 13 amino acids. CDR3 protein: CADVDSNTGELFF. The CDR3 DNA sequence: TGTGCCGACGTTGACAGTAACACCGGGGAGCTGTTTTTT.

This chain uses TRBV10-3 with TRBJ1-1; maybe TRBD1 (6 bases). The CDR3 covers 14 residues. Germline CDR1 reads ENHRY; CDR2 reads SYGVKD. With 4 bases removed from V and 1 base from J, the gap between germline ends came to 10 bases. In nucleotides, the CDR3 is TGTGCCATCAGTGGGGGGGCCTCGAACACTGAAGCTTTCTTT. Translation gives CAISGGASNTEAFF.

A note on this clone: A much bigger clone sits one base away, suggesting this may be a read error. The V gene is TRBV7-8, the J gene TRBJ1-6; D is undetermined. Germline values: CDR1 SGHVS, CDR2 FQNEAQ. The CDR3 is 12 amino acids. The germline V and J ends were trimmed by 3 bases and 7 bases, with 4 bases remaining between them. Written as DNA, the CDR3 is TGTGCCAGCAGCTTGGGGAATTCACCCCTCCACTTT. Protein sequence: CASSLGNSPLHF.

The chain recombines TRBV2 with TRBJ1-5; no clear D. Germline V gene lookup returns CDR1 SNHLY and CDR2 FYNNEI. V lost 4 bases and J 6 bases, leaving 13 bases between the germline ends. The CDR3 extends over 14 amino acids. The CDR3 protein is CASSVWGVVQPQHF. The CDR3 DNA reads TGTGCCAGCAGTGTATGGGGAGTCGTTCAGCCCCAGCATTTT. Full variable domain (missing parts from reference TRBV2 and TRBJ1-5): EPEVTQTPSHQVTQMGQEVILRCVPISNHLYFYWYRQILGQKVEFLVSFYNNEISEKSEIFDDQFSVERPDGSNFTLKIRSTKLEDSAMYFCASSVWGVVQPQHFGDGTRLSIL.

This chain joins TRBV5-6 and TRBJ2-3; 8 bases align to TRBD2. Trimming took 2 bases from V and 1 from J; bases not matched to a gene: 6. This CDR3 comprises 16 residues. Germline CDR1 and CDR2: SGHDT and YYEEEE. CDR3 sequence: CASSFLGLAGTDTQYF. DNA for the CDR3: TGTGCCAGCAGCTTCTTAGGACTAGCAGGCACAGATACGCAGTATTTT.

In nucleotides, the CDR3 is TGTGCCAGCAGCTTAGCGACAGGAACCGGGGAGCTGTTTTTT. Translation: CASSLATGTGELFF. The rearrangement uses TRBV7-9 and TRBJ2-2; possibly TRBD1 for D (6 bases). The CDR3 spans 14 residues. CDR1 SEHNR and CDR2 FQNEAQ come from the germline V gene (reference sequence). Deletions cut 0 bases from V and 5 bases from J, with 7 bases between.

DNA for the CDR3: TGTGCCAGCAGGGACAGGGTGGGCAATCAGCCCCAGCATTTT. Translated: CASRDRVGNQPQHF. V is TRBV2 and J is TRBJ1-5; 8 bases map to TRBD1. V gave up 6 bases and J gave up 2 bases; unmatched junction bases: 3. From germline, CDR1 is SNHLY and CDR2 FYNNEI. The CDR3 totals 14 residues.

The chain is built from TRBV5-1 and TRBJ2-1; 11 bases line up with TRBD2. This CDR3 is 15 amino acids long. CDR1 and CDR2 from the germline V gene are SGHRS and YFSETQ. V lost 2 bases to trimming and J lost 7 bases; unmatched junction nucleotides: 5. The CDR3 nucleotides read TGCGCCAGCAGCTTTAGCGGGGGGGCATTGAATGAGCAGTTCTTC. As protein: CASSFSGGALNEQFF.

CDR3 DNA: TGTGCCAGAGTGGGGGTTTCTGAAGCTTTCTTT. Its protein is CARVGVSEAFF. V gene TRBV2 combines with J gene TRBJ1-1; tentative D call: TRBD1 (5 bases). V gave up 9 bases and J gave up 6 bases, with 11 bases separating them. The CDR3 loop spans 11 amino acids. The V gene's germline CDR1 is SNHLY and CDR2 FYNNEI.

The chain is built from TRBV3-1 (or the pseudogene TRBV3-2) and TRBJ2-3, with TRBD1 matching over 7 bases. CDR1 LGHDT and CDR2 YNNKEL come from the germline V gene (reference sequence). The CDR3 totals 16 residues. The ends lost 3 bases at V and 2 bases at J; junction bases unmatched: 8. The CDR3 sequence is CASSQGQPRTTDTQYF. Here the CDR3 DNA reads TGTGCCAGCAGCCAGGGACAGCCCAGAACCACAGATACGCAGTATTTT.

This sequence joins TRBV24-1 and TRBJ2-2; D gene unclear. The ends were cut back, 4 bases at V and 2 bases at J, with 4 bases in the middle. This CDR3 comprises 13 residues. Germline CDR1 and CDR2: KGHDR and SFDVKD. CDR3 protein: CATSDGNTGELFF. CDR3 bases: TGTGCCACCAGTGACGGAAACACCGGGGAGCTGTTTTTT.

The chain carries TRBV19 and TRBJ2-5, with D perhaps assigned TRBD1 or TRBD2 (5 bases each). Trimming cost V 2 bases and J 3 bases, with 22 bases left between them. The CDR3 contains 18 residues. Germline V gives CDR1 LNHDA, CDR2 SQIVND (reference sequence). The CDR3 sequence: CASSIFGTGTENKETQYF. CDR3 nucleotides: TGTGCCAGTAGTATATTTGGGACCGGGACGGAAAACAAAGAGACCCAGTACTTC.

The rearrangement uses TRBV6-5 and TRBJ2-3, with 9 bases that match TRBD1. Trimming took 7 bases from V and 2 from J; bases not matched to a gene: 7. Germline lookup yields CDR1 MNHEY and CDR2 SVGAGI. The CDR3 loop spans 15 amino acids. CDR3 amino acids: CASTADRGYTDTQYF. Written as DNA, the CDR3 is TGTGCCAGCACCGCGGACAGGGGTTACACAGATACGCAGTATTTT.

The chain has TRBV3-1 (or the pseudogene TRBV3-2) and TRBJ2-2; 10 nucleotides agree with TRBD2. Germline V lookup: CDR1 LGHDT, CDR2 YNNKEL (reference sequence). The junction had 8 bases not matched to a gene; V was cut back by 4 bases and J by 3 bases. There are 17 residues in the CDR3. The chain's CDR3 is CASSPPLGTSDTGELFF. As DNA, the CDR3 is TGTGCCAGCAGCCCCCCTTTAGGGACTAGCGACACCGGGGAGCTGTTTTTT.